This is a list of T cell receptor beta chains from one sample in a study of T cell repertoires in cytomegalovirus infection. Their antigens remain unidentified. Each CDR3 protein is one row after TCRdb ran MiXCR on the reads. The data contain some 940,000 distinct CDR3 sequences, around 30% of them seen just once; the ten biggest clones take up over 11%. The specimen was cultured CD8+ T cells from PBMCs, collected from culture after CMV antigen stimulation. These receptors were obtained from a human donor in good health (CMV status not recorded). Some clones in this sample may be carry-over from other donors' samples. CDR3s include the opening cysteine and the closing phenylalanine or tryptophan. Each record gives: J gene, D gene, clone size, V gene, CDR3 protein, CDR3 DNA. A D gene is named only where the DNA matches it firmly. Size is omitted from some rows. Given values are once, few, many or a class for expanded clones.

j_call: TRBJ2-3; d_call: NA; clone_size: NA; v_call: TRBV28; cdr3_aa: CASSSTGGVRTPNTQYF; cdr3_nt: TGTGCCAGCAGTTCCACGGGGGGCGTTAGAACCCCAAATACGCAGTATTTT
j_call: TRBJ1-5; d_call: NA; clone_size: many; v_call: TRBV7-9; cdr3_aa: CASSHGGQPQHF; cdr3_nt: TGTGCCAGCAGCCACGGAGGTCAGCCCCAGCATTTT
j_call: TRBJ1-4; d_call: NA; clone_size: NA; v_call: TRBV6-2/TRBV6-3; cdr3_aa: CASSYNRSRRDEKLFF; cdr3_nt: TGTGCCAGCAGTTATAATCGGTCTCGACGGGATGAAAAACTGTTTTTT
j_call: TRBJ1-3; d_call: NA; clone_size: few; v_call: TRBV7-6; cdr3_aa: CASSYDPTSGNTIYF; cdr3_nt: TGTGCCAGCAGTTATGACCCTACCTCCGGAAACACCATATATTTT
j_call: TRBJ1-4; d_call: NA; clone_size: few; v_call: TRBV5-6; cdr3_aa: CASRHRAATNEKLFF; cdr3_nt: TGTGCCAGCAGGCACCGAGCAGCAACTAATGAAAAACTGTTTTTT
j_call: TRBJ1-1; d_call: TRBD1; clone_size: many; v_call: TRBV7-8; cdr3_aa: CASSLGQGLEAFF; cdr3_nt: TGTGCCAGCAGCTTAGGACAGGGGCTTGAAGCTTTCTTT
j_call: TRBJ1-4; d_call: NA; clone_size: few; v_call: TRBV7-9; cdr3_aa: CASSFTGSVAFF; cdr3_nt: TGTGCCAGCAGCTTTACGGGCTCCGTCGCGTTTTTT
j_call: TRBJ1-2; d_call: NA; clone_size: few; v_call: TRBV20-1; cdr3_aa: CSARTDTNYGYTF; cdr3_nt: TGCAGTGCTAGGACAGATACTAACTATGGCTACACCTTC
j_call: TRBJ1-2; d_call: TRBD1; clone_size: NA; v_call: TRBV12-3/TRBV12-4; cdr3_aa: CASSPGQGTNGYTF; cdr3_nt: TGTGCCAGCAGTCCGGGACAGGGAACAAATGGCTACACCTTC
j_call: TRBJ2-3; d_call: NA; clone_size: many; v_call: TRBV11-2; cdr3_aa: CASSLGYGTDTQYF; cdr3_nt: TGTGCCAGCAGCTTGGGATATGGCACAGATACGCAGTATTTT
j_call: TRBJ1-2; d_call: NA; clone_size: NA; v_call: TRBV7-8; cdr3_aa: CASSLEGFLRYGYTF; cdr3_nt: TGTGCCAGCAGCTTAGAGGGGTTCCTTCGCTATGGCTACACCTTC
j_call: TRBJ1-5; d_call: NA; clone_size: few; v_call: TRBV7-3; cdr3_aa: CASSLTGGGLNQPQHF; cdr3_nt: TGTGCCAGCAGCTTAACAGGGGGAGGTTTAAATCAGCCCCAGCATTTT
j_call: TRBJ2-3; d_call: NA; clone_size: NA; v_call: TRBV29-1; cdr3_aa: CSVDIVGPTDTQYF; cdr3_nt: TGCAGCGTTGACATCGTCGGCCCCACAGATACGCAGTATTTT
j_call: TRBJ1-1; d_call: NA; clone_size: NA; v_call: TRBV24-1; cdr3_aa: CATSAGAEAFF; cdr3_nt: TGTGCCACCAGTGCCGGAGCTGAAGCTTTCTTT
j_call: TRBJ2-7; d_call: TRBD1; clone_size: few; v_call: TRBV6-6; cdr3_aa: CASSYTRQGAYEQYF; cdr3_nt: TGTGCCAGCAGTTACACCAGACAGGGGGCTTACGAGCAGTACTTC
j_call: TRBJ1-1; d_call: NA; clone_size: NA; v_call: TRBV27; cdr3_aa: CASSPTELNTEAFF; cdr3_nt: TGTGCCAGCAGTCCAACAGAGCTGAACACTGAAGCTTTCTTT
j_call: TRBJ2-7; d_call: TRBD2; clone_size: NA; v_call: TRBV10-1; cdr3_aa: CASSEERGPDEQYF; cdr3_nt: TGCGCCAGCAGTGAGGAGCGGGGGCCGGACGAGCAGTACTTC
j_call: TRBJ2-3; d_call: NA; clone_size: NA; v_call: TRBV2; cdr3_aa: CASIGTALSTDTQYF; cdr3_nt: TGTGCCAGCATCGGGACGGCACTTAGCACAGATACGCAGTATTTT
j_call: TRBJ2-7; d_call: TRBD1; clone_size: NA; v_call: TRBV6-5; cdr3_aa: CASSDRGRENEQYF; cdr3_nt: TGTGCCAGCAGTGACAGGGGGCGAGAGAACGAGCAGTACTTC
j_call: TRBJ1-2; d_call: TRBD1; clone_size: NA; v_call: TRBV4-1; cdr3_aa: CASSQVVGQENYGYTF; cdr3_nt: TGCGCCAGCAGCCAAGTTGTAGGACAGGAAAACTATGGCTACACCTTC
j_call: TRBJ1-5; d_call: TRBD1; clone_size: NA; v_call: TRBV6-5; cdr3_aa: CATWTGRNQPQHF; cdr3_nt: TGTGCCACCTGGACAGGGAGGAATCAGCCCCAGCATTTT
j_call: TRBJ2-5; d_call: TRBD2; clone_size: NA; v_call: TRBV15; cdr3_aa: CATSGSSGQETQYF; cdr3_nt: TGTGCCACCAGCGGGTCTAGCGGTCAAGAGACCCAGTACTTC
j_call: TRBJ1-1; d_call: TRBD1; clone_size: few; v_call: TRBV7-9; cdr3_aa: CASRFPGGAVTEAFF; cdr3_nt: TGTGCCAGCAGGTTTCCAGGGGGCGCGGTCACTGAAGCTTTCTTT
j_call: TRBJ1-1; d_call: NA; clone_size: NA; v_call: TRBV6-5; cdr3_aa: CANTLGRSHTEAFF; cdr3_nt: TGTGCCAACACCCTCGGCCGGTCGCACACTGAAGCTTTCTTT
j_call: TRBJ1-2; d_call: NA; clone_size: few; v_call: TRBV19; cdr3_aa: CASRRGGLGYTF; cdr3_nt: TGTGCCAGTAGGAGAGGAGGGTTGGGCTACACCTTC
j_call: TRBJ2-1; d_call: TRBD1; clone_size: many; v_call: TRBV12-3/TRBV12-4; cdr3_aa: CASSPLQGLSYNEQFF; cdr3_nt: TGTGCCAGCAGCCCTCTACAGGGGTTATCCTACAATGAGCAGTTCTTC
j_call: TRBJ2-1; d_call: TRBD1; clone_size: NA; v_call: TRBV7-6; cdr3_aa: CASSLNPRGHEQFF; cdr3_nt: TGTGCCAGCAGCTTAAACCCCAGGGGGCATGAGCAGTTCTTC
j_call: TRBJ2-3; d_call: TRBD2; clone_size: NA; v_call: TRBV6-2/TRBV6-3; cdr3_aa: CASPYGLAGGTDTHYF; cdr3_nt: TGTGCCAGCCCTTACGGACTAGCGGGGGGTACAGATACGCATTATTTT
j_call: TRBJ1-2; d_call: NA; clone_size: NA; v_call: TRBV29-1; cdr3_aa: CSVEWGLGYTF; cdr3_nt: TGCAGCGTGGAATGGGGGTTGGGCTACACCTTC
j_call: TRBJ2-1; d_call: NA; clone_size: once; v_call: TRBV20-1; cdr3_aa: CSARDSDRNEQFF; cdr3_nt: TGCAGTGCTAGAGACTCAGACCGCAATGAGCAGTTCTTC
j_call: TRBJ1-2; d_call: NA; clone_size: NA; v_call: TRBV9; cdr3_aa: CASSGHTGRRVRGYTF; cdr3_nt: TGTGCCAGCAGCGGACACACAGGGAGGCGGGTAAGGGGCTACACCTTC
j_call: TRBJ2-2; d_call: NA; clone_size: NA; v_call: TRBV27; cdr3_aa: CASSPVKGDGELFF; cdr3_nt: TGTGCCAGCAGCCCTGTGAAGGGTGACGGGGAGCTGTTTTTT
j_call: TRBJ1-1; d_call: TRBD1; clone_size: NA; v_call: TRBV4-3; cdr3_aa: CASSQGGGGDFGNTEAFF; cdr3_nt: TGCGCCAGCAGCCAAGGTGGAGGGGGCGATTTTGGGAACACTGAAGCTTTCTTT
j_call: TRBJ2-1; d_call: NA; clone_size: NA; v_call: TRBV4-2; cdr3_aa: CASSQVGILGDEQFF; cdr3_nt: TGTGCCAGCAGCCAAGTGGGTATTTTGGGGGATGAGCAGTTCTTC
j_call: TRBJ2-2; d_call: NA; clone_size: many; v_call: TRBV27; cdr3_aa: CASSFGSNTGELFF; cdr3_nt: TGTGCCAGCAGTTTTGGCAGTAACACCGGGGAGCTGTTTTTT
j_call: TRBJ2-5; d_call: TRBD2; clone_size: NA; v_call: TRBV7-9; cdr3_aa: CASSGWTSGGLKETQYF; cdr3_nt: TGTGCCAGCAGCGGTTGGACTAGCGGGGGCCTTAAAGAGACCCAGTACTTC
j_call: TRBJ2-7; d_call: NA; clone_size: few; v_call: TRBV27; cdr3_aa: CASRPQGTYEQYF; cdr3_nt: TGTGCCAGCAGACCTCAGGGTACCTACGAGCAGTACTTC
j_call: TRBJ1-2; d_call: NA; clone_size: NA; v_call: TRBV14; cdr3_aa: CASSPPWAVHYGYTF; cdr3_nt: TGTGCCAGCAGCCCCCCTTGGGCAGTCCACTATGGCTACACCTTC
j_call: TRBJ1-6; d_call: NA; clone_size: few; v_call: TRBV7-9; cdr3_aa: CASSSRASQTFRPLHF; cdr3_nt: TGTGCCAGCAGCTCCCGGGCCTCGCAGACCTTTCGTCCCCTCCACTTT
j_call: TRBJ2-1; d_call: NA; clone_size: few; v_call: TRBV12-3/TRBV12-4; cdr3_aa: CASSFWVGANNEQFF; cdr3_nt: TGTGCCAGCAGTTTCTGGGTGGGGGCGAACAATGAGCAGTTCTTC
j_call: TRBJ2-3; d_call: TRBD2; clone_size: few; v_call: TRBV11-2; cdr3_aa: CASSRSGGGSDTQYF; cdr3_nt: TGTGCCAGCAGTCGTAGCGGGGGAGGTTCAGATACGCAGTATTTT
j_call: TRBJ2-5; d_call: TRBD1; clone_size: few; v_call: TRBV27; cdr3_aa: CASSLTGIETQYF; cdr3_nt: TGTGCCAGCAGTTTGACAGGGATAGAGACCCAGTACTTC
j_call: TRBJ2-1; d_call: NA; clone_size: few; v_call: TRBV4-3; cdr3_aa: CASSHEPYNEQFF; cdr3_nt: TGCGCCAGCAGCCATGAACCTTACAATGAGCAGTTCTTC